Below are 11 T cell receptor beta chains sequenced from a single sample in a study of blood T cell repertoires in COVID-19. The repertoire was sequenced with immunoSEQ multiplex PCR; TCRdb's copy has only in-frame clones and lacks some. Here the sample spans some 200,000 clones, about 90% being singletons. Sequencing used PBMCs or T cells enriched from blood (not recorded which). The receptors were sampled from a woman between 18 and 29 years old who had recovered from COVID-19.

The V and J genes are TRBV7-9 and TRBJ2-1, with TRBD2 identical over 11 bases. The CDR3 is 16 amino acids. Germline V gene lookup returns CDR1 SEHNR and CDR2 FQNEAQ (reference sequence). Trimming removed 11 bases from V and 1 base from J; junction bases left unmatched: 10. CDR3 residues: CAGFSGGARSYNEQFF. The CDR3 DNA reads TGTGCCGGGTTTAGCGGGGGGGCTAGGTCCTACAATGAGCAGTTCTTC.

The chain uses TRBV7-9 and TRBJ1-4; TRBD1 matches at 9 bases. The CDR3 extends over 18 amino acids. Germline V CDR1 and CDR2: SEHNR, FQNEAQ (reference sequence). The junction had 18 bases not matched to a gene; V was cut back by 5 bases and J by 8 bases. The CDR3 bases are TGTGCCAGCAGCGAAGGAACCGGGACAGGGAGACAGCGAGAAAAACTGTTTTTT. Its translation: CASSEGTGTGRQREKLFF.

This clone was picked up a small number of times. The rearrangement uses TRBV7-9 and TRBJ2-1; TRBD2 agrees at 7 bases. Trimming took 4 bases from V and 6 from J; bases not matched to a gene: 3. Per the germline V gene, CDR1 is SEHNR and CDR2 is FQNEAQ (reference sequence). CDR3 length: 13 residues. The chain's CDR3 is CASSSRTSNEQFF. CDR3 sequence (DNA): TGTGCCAGCAGCTCAAGGACTAGCAATGAGCAGTTCTTC. Full variable domain (rest looked up from reference TRBV7-9 and TRBJ2-1): DTGVSQNPRHKITKRGQNVTFRCDPISEHNRLYWYRQTLGQGPEFLTYFQNEAQLEKSRLLSDRFSAERPKGSFSTLEIQRTEQGDSAMYLCASSSRTSNEQFFGPGTRLTVL.

V is TRBV13 and J is TRBJ2-7; 8 bases map to TRBD1. V lost 5 bases, J lost 6 bases, and 12 bases stayed unmatched. Germline CDR1 reads PRHDT; CDR2 reads FYEKMQ (reference sequence). The CDR3 consists of 15 residues. The CDR3 region has the DNA TGTGCCAGCAGCGGTACCGGGACAGGTCAATTCGAGCAGTACTTC. Protein product: CASSGTGTGQFEQYF.

The genes are TRBV29-1 and TRBJ1-1, with D unclear. Germline values: CDR1 SQVTM, CDR2 ANQGSEA. V was shortened by 4 bases and J by 3 bases, with 12 bases between the two germline ends. The CDR3 totals 13 residues. The chain's CDR3 is CSVVRDVDTEAFF. As DNA, the CDR3 is TGCAGCGTTGTGAGGGATGTGGACACTGAAGCTTTCTTT.

The chain links TRBV5-6 to TRBJ1-2; D ambiguous. Between the trimmed V and J ends, which lost 1 base and 7 bases, there was a span of 8 bases. The CDR3 totals 12 residues. Germline V CDR1 and CDR2: SGHDT, YYEEEE. The CDR3 sequence is CASSLFMAGYTF. The CDR3 bases are TGTGCCAGCAGCTTGTTTATGGCTGGCTACACCTTC.

The V and J genes are TRBV28 and TRBJ1-2; D possibly corresponds to TRBD1 (5 bases). The V end was cut by 2 bases, the J end by 6 bases, with 22 bases between. The CDR3 has 17 amino acids. Germline CDR1 reads MDHEN; CDR2 reads SYDVKM. For the CDR3, the DNA is TGTGCCAGCAGTTTAAGGTTTCGGCGGCGGGACCACCATGGCTACACCTTC. Translated, it gives CASSLRFRRRDHHGYTF.

This chain joins TRBV9 and TRBJ2-1, with 7 bases fitting TRBD1. The CDR3 totals 12 residues. Per the germline V gene, CDR1 is SGDLS and CDR2 is YYNGEE. Losses at the gene ends were 3 bases for V and 10 bases for J; bases not matched to a gene: 4. The CDR3 loop is CASSGQGLEQFF. CDR3 DNA: TGTGCCAGCAGCGGACAGGGATTGGAGCAGTTCTTC. The full variable domain, with the rest looked up from reference TRBV9 and TRBJ2-1, is DSGVTQTPKHLITATGQRVTLRCSPRSGDLSVYWYQQSLDQGLQFLIQYYNGEERAKGNILERFSAQQFPDLHSELNLSSLELGDSALYFCASSGQGLEQFFGPGTRLTVL.

J is TRBJ2-3 and V is TRBV5-5; 7 nucleotides line up with TRBD1. CDR1 is SGHKS and CDR2 is YYEKEE in the germline V gene (reference sequence). CDR3 length equals 14 residues. V shed 0 bases, J shed 3 bases, and the junction held 1 base outside the gene matches. CDR3 region: CASSLEQGTDTQYF. The CDR3 nucleotides read TGTGCCAGCAGCTTGGAACAGGGGACAGATACGCAGTATTTT.

This chain uses TRBV10-3 with TRBJ1-1; 8 bases agree with TRBD1. V lost 5 bases to trimming and J lost 1 base; unmatched junction nucleotides: 6. Germline CDR1 is ENHRY and CDR2 is SYGVKD. This CDR3 comprises 15 residues. CDR3: CAISIDRGGNTEAFF. DNA for the CDR3: TGTGCCATCAGTATTGACAGGGGAGGGAACACTGAAGCTTTCTTT.

This clone was found a few times. V usage is TRBV7-6 and J usage is TRBJ2-7; 8 bases map to TRBD1. The CDR3 is made up of 15 amino acids. From germline, CDR1 is SGHVS and CDR2 FNYEAQ. With 4 bases clipped from V and 1 base from J, the junction kept 6 bases outside the gene matches. The DNA of the CDR3 is TGTGCCAGCAGCTCTGGACAGGGTGGATCCTACGAGCAGTACTTC. Encoded protein: CASSSGQGGSYEQYF.